This TCR beta chain was captured by sequencing in a study of blood T cell repertoires in COVID-19. Study at large: Spain, Italy and the United States supplied samples that represented acute and convalescent COVID-19. T cells, B-cell-depleted T cells, or PBMCs provided the cDNA or gDNA that served as material.

Per the study methods: Counts of nucleated cells, estimated from reference gene primer amplification, were obtained. The table came from immunoSEQ multiplex PCR; TCRdb's copy has only in-frame clones and leaves some out. V and J calls and clone size are copied from that table; D and trimming were computed from the DNA. The sample has about 190,000 clones, around 78% seen once. This CDR3 contains 18 residues. The germline gives CDR1 KGHSH, CDR2 LQKENI. V was clipped by 2 bases and J by 0 bases; unmatched bases: 5. This clone was recorded once. The sequenced sample consisted of peripheral blood. This chain joins TRBV18 and TRBJ2-6; 9 bases are shared with TRBD1. The receptor was derived from an elderly woman with active or convalescent COVID-19. DNA of the CDR3: TGTGCCAGCTCACCAAGGACAGGGGACGGCTCTGGGGCCAACGTCCTGACTTTC. Protein sequence: CASSPRTGDGSGANVLTF.